This T cell receptor (beta chain) was retrieved from a study of T and B cells in COVID-19 patients. Across the whole study: Peripheral blood came from COVID-19 patients with active infection or after recovery. Of 20 active-infection patients, approximately 12 were critically ill with mechanical ventilation or extracorporeal membrane oxygenation. Overall study findings and caveats: Patients with COVID-19 reportedly showed strongly skewed T cell receptor beta variable and joining gene usage. The recovered cohort had under 3,000 exclusive TCR clusters, including approximately 31 low generation probability clusters.

This clonotype was seen many times. What it binds is unknown. The V end was cut by 5 bases, the J end by 5 bases, with 11 bases between. Germline V lookup: CDR1 SGHDT, CDR2 YYEEEE. The CDR3 has 12 amino acids. TRB was amplified from about 250-500 ng of blood genomic DNA. TRB rearrangements were amplified by multiplex PCR with BIOMED2 TRB-A/B primers. In TCRdb, the multiplex PCR reads were re-called with MiXCR into one record per CDR3 protein. The sample has 13,000 to 15,000 distinct CDR3 sequences; approximately 30% are singletons. The chain uses TRBV5-6 and TRBJ2-7; D is possibly TRBD1 (6 bases). The clonotype was recovered from a human donor who had recovered from COVID-19. The specimen sequenced was blood. Here the CDR3 reads CASSGGGHEQYF. Here the CDR3 DNA reads TGTGCCAGCAGTGGTGGGGGCCACGAGCAGTACTTC.